This T cell receptor beta chain emerged from a study of T cells in Graves' hyperthyroidism and ophthalmopathy. Amplification of TCR beta CDR3 regions used RNA as the template. RT-PCR in the first round (using the HTBI primer set) targeted the TCR CDR3. Each CDR3 protein gets one entry after TCRdb re-called the multiplex PCR reads with MiXCR. The sample lists 550,000 to 800,000 distinct CDR3 sequences, 16% occurring once. Patients showing uncontrolled infection, other autoimmune disease, pregnancy or lactation were ineligible. This CDR3 is 14 amino acids long. V was clipped by 2 bases and J by 5 bases, with 14 bases between them. Germline V gene data show CDR1 as SGHRS and CDR2 as YFSETQ.

The sample was blood. The sequence derives from a man aged 18 to 29 with Graves' hyperthyroidism. This chain uses TRBV5-1 with TRBJ2-7; a possible D gene is TRBD1 (5 bases). CDR3 coding DNA: TGCGCCAGCAGCTTAGCAGGGCAGTGGGACGAGCAGTACTTC. Its protein product is CASSLAGQWDEQYF.